These 21 T cell receptor beta chains were sequenced from one sample in a study of blood T cell repertoires in COVID-19. Libraries were prepared by immunoSEQ multiplex PCR; TCRdb keeps only in-frame clonotypes and omits some of them. The data show about 150,000 clones, about 90% seen once. Sequencing was performed on peripheral blood. The receptors originated from a man older than 75 with acute or convalescent COVID-19.

The DNA for the CDR3 is TGTGCCAGCAGCACCGCGCTGAGCGGGGGTGGCGAGCAGTACTTC. This encodes CASSTALSGGGEQYF. The rearrangement uses TRBV7-9 and TRBJ2-7, with 8 bases matching TRBD2. CDR1 is SEHNR, CDR2 FQNEAQ, per germline (reference sequence). Trimming removed 5 bases from V and 6 bases from J; junction bases left unmatched: 12. The CDR3 contains 15 residues.

V gene TRBV29-1 combines with J gene TRBJ2-7; 7 nucleotides agree with TRBD1. This CDR3 spans 13 amino acids. Trimming removed 6 bases from V and 2 bases from J; junction bases left unmatched: 7. From germline, CDR1 is SQVTM and CDR2 ANQGSEA. CDR3 residues: CSVETGNPYEQYF. Written as DNA, the CDR3 is TGCAGCGTAGAGACAGGGAATCCCTACGAGCAGTACTTC.

The V gene is TRBV2, the J gene TRBJ1-2; TRBD1 might be the D (5 bases). CDR3 length: 13 amino acids. V lost 10 bases and J 6 bases, leaving 18 bases between the germline ends. Germline assignment: CDR1 SNHLY and CDR2 FYNNEI. DNA for the CDR3: TGTGCCACCCATCGGCTCACAGGTGATGGCTACACCTTC. This sequence encodes CATHRLTGDGYTF. The full variable domain, in which reference TRBV2 and TRBJ1-2 provide the parts outside the CDR3, is EPEVTQTPSHQVTQMGQEVILRCVPISNHLYFYWYRQILGQKVEFLVSFYNNEISEKSEIFDDQFSVERPDGSNFTLKIRSTKLEDSAMYFCATHRLTGDGYTFGSGTRLTVV.

This chain connects TRBV9 to TRBJ2-7; TRBD1 matches 9 bases. The CDR3 sequence is 14 residues long. Germline CDR1 SGDLS, CDR2 YYNGEE. V dropped 4 bases and J dropped 2; count of bases not matched to a gene: 4. CDR3 sequence reads: CASSPRTGAYEQYF. As DNA, the CDR3 is TGTGCCAGCAGCCCAAGGACAGGGGCCTACGAGCAGTACTTC.

The genes are TRBV25-1 and TRBJ1-2; 7 nucleotides match TRBD1. Looked up from germline, CDR1 is MGHDK and CDR2 is SYGVNS. V dropped 7 bases and J dropped 4; count of bases not matched to a gene: 9. The CDR3 runs to 14 residues. The CDR3 reads CASIRQGSSYGYTF. For the CDR3, the DNA is TGTGCCAGCATCAGACAGGGATCTAGCTATGGCTACACCTTC.

This chain joins TRBV7-9 and TRBJ1-1; no definite D call. Germline values: CDR1 SEHNR, CDR2 FQNEAQ (reference sequence). Trimming removed 7 bases from V and 0 bases from J, with 12 bases in between. The CDR3 contains 14 residues. CDR3 in amino acids: CASTMQTMNTEAFF. CDR3 bases: TGTGCCAGCACTATGCAGACTATGAACACTGAAGCTTTCTTT.

The chain joins TRBV21-1 to TRBJ1-6; the tabulated D call, TRBD1, remains unverified against the DNA. TRBV21-1 is a pseudogene. This CDR3 contains 17 residues. This chain's CDR3 is CASSKAVQGFYNSPLHF. The CDR3 nucleotides are TGTGCCAGCAGCAAAGCAGTACAGGGGTTCTATAATTCACCCCTCCACTTT.

The rearrangement uses TRBV5-5 and TRBJ2-5; 8 bases line up with TRBD2. V lost 4 bases and J lost 1; bases outside the gene matches: 9. The germline gives CDR1 SGHKS, CDR2 YYEKEE (reference sequence). This CDR3 spans 16 amino acids. CDR3 region: CASSPGLAGPQETQYF. In nucleotides, the CDR3 is TGTGCCAGCAGCCCGGGGTTAGCGGGGCCCCAAGAGACCCAGTACTTC.

The V gene is TRBV6-5, the J gene TRBJ1-6, with D hard to call. The V end was cut by 8 bases, the J end by 12 bases, with 17 bases between. The germline V gene has CDR1 MNHEY and CDR2 SVGAGI. This CDR3 has 13 amino acids. This chain's CDR3 is CASRQLRLGPLHF. The CDR3 DNA reads TGTGCCAGCCGACAACTCCGATTGGGACCCCTCCACTTT.

This clone was observed a few times. This sequence joins TRBV27 and TRBJ2-7; D is unclear. The germline V and J ends were trimmed by 3 bases and 3 bases, with 9 bases remaining between them. The CDR3 has 13 residues. Germline CDR1 is MNHEY and CDR2 is SMNVEV (reference sequence). CDR3 in DNA: TGTGCCAGCAGTTTCGGCCTAGGCTACGAGCAGTACTTC. This encodes CASSFGLGYEQYF.

V is TRBV5-1 and J is TRBJ2-7; tentative D call: TRBD1 (5 bases). The CDR3 contains 15 residues. CDR1 and CDR2 (germline): SGHRS, YFSETQ. V gave up 3 bases and J gave up 2 bases, with 15 bases separating them. The DNA of the CDR3 is TGCGCCAGCAGCTCGTCTTCAGGGTTCCCCTACGAGCAGTACTTC. Residues: CASSSSSGFPYEQYF.

The chain recombines TRBV7-9 with TRBJ1-1; D unclear. V was pared by 6 bases and J by 8 bases, with 10 bases between. This CDR3 comprises 11 residues. Germline V gene sequence: CDR1 SEHNR, CDR2 FQNEAQ (reference sequence). CDR3 sequence (DNA): TGTGCCAGCAGGAGGGAGTCCGAAGCTTTCTTT. Protein sequence: CASRRESEAFF.

Here the CDR3 reads CASSQENRQRTDEKLFF. The DNA of the CDR3 is TGCGCCAGCAGCCAAGAAAACAGACAGCGTACGGATGAAAAACTGTTTTTT. The V and J genes are TRBV4-1 and TRBJ1-4; possible D gene TRBD1, 5 bases. CDR1 and CDR2 from the germline V gene are MGHRA and YSYEKL. This CDR3 spans 17 amino acids. Trimming left V 0 bases short and J 6 bases short, with 17 bases between.

J is TRBJ1-1 and V is TRBV11-3; no clear D. The germline gives CDR1 SGHNT, CDR2 YENEEA. The CDR3 has 13 amino acids. The V end lost 0 bases, the J end lost 7 bases, and 9 bases lay between the germline ends. The CDR3 bases are TGTGCCAGCAGCTTAGATCTGCGAGGTGAAGCTTTCTTT. It specifies CASSLDLRGEAFF.

The CDR3 protein is CASSFVGRRGNTEAFF. In DNA form, the CDR3 reads TGTGCCAGCTCCTTCGTGGGGAGACGGGGGAACACTGAAGCTTTCTTT. The chain uses TRBV18 and TRBJ1-1; D gene uncertain. The CDR3 contains 16 residues. V dropped 6 bases and J dropped 1 base, with 18 bases sitting between them. The V gene's germline CDR1 is KGHSH and CDR2 LQKENI.

V and J are TRBV18 and TRBJ2-3, with TRBD1 matching 8 bases. J lost 4 bases, V lost 3 bases, and 9 bases had no gene match. Germline values: CDR1 KGHSH, CDR2 LQKENI. This CDR3 is built from 16 residues. CDR3 nucleotides: TGTGCCAGCTCACCGTACCGGGACAGGTCGCCAGATACGCAGTATTTT. Protein: CASSPYRDRSPDTQYF. Drawing the rest from reference TRBV18 and TRBJ2-3, the complete variable domain is NAGVMQNPRHLVRRRGQEARLRCSPMKGHSHVYWYRQLPEEGLKFMVYLQKENIIDESGMPKERFSAEFPKEGPSILRIQQVVRGDSAAYFCASSPYRDRSPDTQYFGPGTRLTVL.

The chain couples TRBV18 to TRBJ1-5; D is undetermined. Trimming left V 6 bases short and J 7 bases short, with 10 bases between. The V gene's germline CDR1 is KGHSH and CDR2 LQKENI. CDR3 size: 12 residues. The CDR3 reads CASSDPGQPQHF. DNA of the CDR3: TGTGCCAGCTCCGATCCGGGGCAGCCCCAGCATTTT.

The V call is TRBV5-1, the J call TRBJ1-4; 7 nucleotides match TRBD1. V lost 4 bases and J lost 0; bases outside the gene matches: 3. The length of the CDR3 is 15 residues. Germline CDR1 and CDR2: SGHRS and YFSETQ. The CDR3 bases are TGCGCCAGCAGCCAGGGGGATACAACTAATGAAAAACTGTTTTTT. This gives the protein CASSQGDTTNEKLFF. Filled out from reference TRBV5-1 and TRBJ1-4, the complete variable domain reads KAGVTQTPRYLIKTRGQQVTLSCSPISGHRSVSWYQQTPGQGLQFLFEYFSETQRNKGNFPGRFSGRQFSNSRSEMNVSTLELGDSALYLCASSQGDTTNEKLFFGSGTQLSVL.

The chain joins TRBV19 to TRBJ1-6, with D possibly TRBD1 on 6 matching bases. This CDR3 is 14 amino acids long. Germline V gene lookup returns CDR1 LNHDA and CDR2 SQIVND (reference sequence). Trimming shortened V by 5 bases and J by 4 bases, and 9 bases separated the two germline ends. CDR3 sequence (DNA): TGTGCCAGTAGTGATCAGGGGTATAATTCACCCCTCCACTTT. Its translation is CASSDQGYNSPLHF.

This clone showed up just a few times. The chain combines TRBV4-1 with TRBJ1-5; a weak D match, TRBD1 (5 bases). V lost 4 bases and J 0 bases, leaving 10 bases between the germline ends. The CDR3 sequence is 15 residues long. Per the germline V gene, CDR1 is MGHRA and CDR2 is YSYEKL. The CDR3 bases are TGCGCCAGCAGCCCAGACAGTTATAGCAATCAGCCCCAGCATTTT. Protein: CASSPDSYSNQPQHF.

This clone was counted once. V usage is TRBV7-3 and J usage is TRBJ1-4; TRBD1 might be the D (6 bases). Per the germline V gene, CDR1 is SGHTA and CDR2 is FQGTGA. The CDR3 is made up of 17 amino acids. Trimming cost V 0 bases and J 8 bases, with 19 bases left between them. The CDR3 here is CASSLTLGTGSGEKLFF. CDR3 in DNA: TGTGCCAGCAGCTTAACGTTGGGAACAGGGAGTGGAGAAAAACTGTTTTTT.